This T cell receptor (beta chain) was observed in a study of T-cell reconstitution after alpha-beta-depleted transplantation in children. Study-level findings and limits: About two months after transplant, alpha-beta T cells reportedly came from several hundred expanded graft clones. Some patients owed their high day-60 TCRbeta diversity to surviving recipient T cells and thymic progenitors. The authors attributed T-cell counts and diversity one year after transplant mostly to newly produced T cells.

Unique molecular identifiers featured in how the TCRbeta library was prepared. Using its own MiXCR run on the PCR reads, TCRdb lists one record per CDR3 protein. The sample contains 700,000 to 950,000 distinct CDR3 sequences, 15% to 20% of which appear only once. Between the trimmed V and J ends, which lost 1 base and 0 bases, there was a span of 12 bases. The CDR3 has 16 amino acids. Per the germline V gene, CDR1 is LNHNV and CDR2 is YYDKDF (reference sequence). This clonotype has a count of ten or more. Its specificity is unknown. J is TRBJ1-2 and V is TRBV15, with D tentatively TRBD1 (5 bases). The receptor was derived from a male patient younger than 18 who had a stem cell transplant for acute lymphoblastic leukemia, so the T cells may come from the graft donor. The sequences come from PBMCs, mostly from graft donor cells, collected 360 days after TCRalphabeta/CD19-depleted stem cell transplant. This CDR3 reads CATSRGARTTNYGYTF. The CDR3 nucleotides read TGTGCCACCAGCAGAGGAGCCCGGACAACTAACTATGGCTACACCTTC.